This T cell receptor (beta chain) appears in the sequencing data of a study of shared clonotypes between healthy human individuals. About 30,000 T cell genomes, or about 190 ng DNA, went into the sorted-subset replicate PCRs. Sequencing used immunoSEQ multiplex PCR; TCRdb keeps in-frame clones, though not all of them. The sample contains about 2.2 million clones, under 95% of which appear only once. The naive CD8 fraction comprised CD45RO-negative cells positively selected for CCR7 and excluded terminally differentiated effector memory CD45RA+ cells. Those who donated were healthy HIV-negative adults, with no recent acute infections or vaccinations reported. Trimming took off 0 bases at V and 3 bases at J, with 14 bases between the two ends. Germline-derived CDR1 and CDR2 are LNHNV and YYDKDF (reference sequence). The CDR3 totals 16 residues. General study results and limits: Between a few donors, naive CD4 clonotypes were shared at a level of about 5%.

In the case of this clone: Its antigen is unidentified.

The sample was naive CD8+ T cells from PBMCs. The source is a man between 18 and 29 years old in good health. Some clones in this sample may be carry-over from other donors' samples. The genes are TRBV15 and TRBJ2-5; possible D gene TRBD2, 6 bases. CDR3 bases: TGTGCCACCAGCAGAGATCTGGAGGGGTTGGAAGAGACCCAGTACTTC. It encodes CATSRDLEGLEETQYF. Using reference TRBV15 and TRBJ2-5 for the parts outside the CDR3, the full variable domain is DAMVIQNPRYQVTQFGKPVTLSCSQTLNHNVMYWYQQKSSQAPKLLFHYYDKDFNNEADTPDNFQSRRPNTSFCFLDIRSPGLGDTAMYLCATSRDLEGLEETQYFGPGTRLLVL.